The clone carrying this T cell receptor beta chain has only a few counts. This specimen belongs to a study of beta chain features in type 1 diabetes. The study reverse transcribed the entire isolated RNA, so it sequenced expressed TCRB transcripts. Data came from immunoSEQ multiplex PCR; TCRdb stores just in-frame clones and leaves some out. The sample holds about 290,000 clones, about 7.8% seen once. Trimming pared 0 bases from V and 1 base from J, leaving 10 bases between. The germline CDR1 and CDR2 sequences are SGHRS and YFSETQ. There are 15 residues in the CDR3. The V call is TRBV5-1, the J call TRBJ1-1; no clear D. The specimen sequenced was central memory CD4+ T cells from blood. This clonotype originated in a woman under 30 in good health. CDR3 coding DNA: TGCGCCAGCAGCTTGGCCTTGGCGGAGAACACTGAAGCTTTCTTT. It translates to CASSLALAENTEAFF.